This T cell receptor beta chain was sequenced in a study of blood T cell repertoires in COVID-19. The wider study: Italy, Spain and the United States were the sources of the convalescent and acute COVID-19 samples. Sources were T cells, B-cell-depleted T cells, or PBMCs; the material itself was cDNA or gDNA.

Clones were read by immunoSEQ multiplex PCR, and TCRdb kept only the in-frame ones, dropping some. The sample includes about 130,000 clones, less than 90% seen only once; the top ten take roughly an eighth. Sequenced: peripheral blood. The clonotype originates from a woman aged 30 to 39 who had recovered from COVID-19.

Here the CDR3 reads CATSIRTLNEKLFF. For the CDR3, the DNA is TGTGCCACCAGCATACGGACACTTAATGAAAAACTGTTTTTT. The chain links TRBV15 to TRBJ1-4, with D possibly TRBD1 on 5 matching bases. V was trimmed by 4 bases and J by 4 bases, leaving 10 bases between them. The CDR3 spans 14 residues. CDR1 and CDR2 from the germline V gene are LNHNV and YYDKDF (reference sequence).